The clone carrying this TCR beta chain was counted between two and nine times. Unmatched junction bases numbered 10, after V lost 2 bases and J lost 6 bases. Germline loops: CDR1 SGHRS, CDR2 YFSETQ. CDR3 size: 16 residues. A modified ARM-PCR protocol with three rounds of nested PCR amplified TCRbeta. A single record per CDR3 protein comes from TCRdb applying MiXCR to the multiplex PCR reads. The sample includes roughly 81,000 distinct CDR3 sequences, 61% of them seen just once. This sample is drawn from a study of tumor and adjacent non-tumor tissue in lung cancer. Study summary: Samples averaged about 4.17 million productive TCRbeta reads each.

RNA was extracted from bulk tissue without any cell sorting. The chain carries TRBV5-1 and TRBJ2-3, with 9 positions matching TRBD2. Sequenced material: lung tumor tissue. The receptor was derived from a man between 65 and 80 years old with non-small cell lung cancer. CDR3 residues: CASSFTSSGISDTQYF. DNA for the CDR3: TGCGCCAGCAGCTTCACTTCTAGCGGGATCTCCGATACGCAGTATTTT.